The 17 T cell receptor beta chains below all came from one sample that was sequenced in a study of molecular identifiers for immune sequencing clone quantification. TCRdb re-derived calls from the PCR reads in MiXCR, one entry per CDR3 protein. Here the sample spans about 320,000 distinct CDR3 sequences, 20% to 25% being singletons. Sequencing input: naive CD8+ T cells from blood, with Jurkat cell RNA spiked in. Noted subset: FACS-sorted CD8+CD4-CCR7+CD45RA+ naive T cells. These TCRs come from a human donor in good health. Some libraries in this study had Jurkat cell RNA spiked in.

This clonotype was observed a few times. The chain is built from TRBV28 and TRBJ2-1; 9 bases are a match to TRBD1. Per germline, CDR1 MDHEN and CDR2 SYDVKM. The trim removed 9 bases at V and 8 bases at J, leaving 8 bases unmatched. The CDR3 length is 13 residues. CDR3 nucleotides: TGTGCCAGTCGGGACAGGGTTATCGATGAGCAGTTCTTC. Its translation is CASRDRVIDEQFF.

To note about this clonotype: A clone one base away is much larger, so this may be a read error. The chain carries TRBV30 and TRBJ2-2, with D perhaps matching TRBD2 (7 bases). The V end lost 3 bases, the J end lost 4 bases, and 12 bases lay between the germline ends. In germline, CDR1 is GTSNPN, CDR2 SVGIG (reference sequence). There are 14 residues in the CDR3. The CDR3: CAWSRRGGTGELFF. DNA of the CDR3: TGTGCCTGGAGCCGTAGGGGGGGCACCGGGGAGCTGTTTTTT.

The chain couples TRBV27 to TRBJ1-5; maybe TRBD1 (5 bases). Germline V CDR1 and CDR2: MNHEY, SMNVEV (reference sequence). The CDR3 loop spans 16 amino acids. V dropped 5 bases and J dropped 0 bases, with 14 bases sitting between them. DNA of the CDR3: TGTGCCAGCAGTCCCGGACACCCTTATAGCAATCAGCCCCAGCATTTT. Its translation is CASSPGHPYSNQPQHF.

The CDR3 sequence is CASSFRGQGVKEDTEAFF. The CDR3 DNA follows: TGTGCCAGCAGTTTCCGGGGACAGGGTGTAAAGGAGGACACTGAAGCTTTCTTT. V and J are TRBV28 and TRBJ1-1; TRBD1 matches at 9 bases. J gave up 3 bases and V 3 bases, and 14 bases lay outside the gene matches. The CDR3 has 18 amino acids. The germline V gene encodes CDR1 MDHEN and CDR2 SYDVKM.

This clonotype was picked up many times. This chain links TRBV12-3 or TRBV12-4 with TRBJ1-1; D uncertain. The CDR3 covers 14 residues. Trimming removed 1 base at V and 0 bases at J, with 6 bases between. CDR3 in amino acids: CASSLGDVNTEAFF. The CDR3 DNA reads TGTGCCAGCAGTTTAGGGGATGTGAACACTGAAGCTTTCTTT.

This clonotype has more than one count but fewer than ten. Germline and junction disagree at one end, which may indicate a read error. The V gene is TRBV9, the J gene TRBJ1-4; D unclear. In germline, CDR1 is SGDLS, CDR2 YYNGEE. The CDR3 sequence is 14 residues long. As DNA, the CDR3 is TGTACCAGCAGCGCCGGGTCTCAGAATGAAAAACTGTTTTTT. This translates into CTSSAGSQNEKLFF.

This clonotype came up many times. The chain links TRBV19 to TRBJ1-1; no clear D gene. Between the trimmed V and J ends, which lost 3 bases and 6 bases, there was a span of 11 bases. Looked up from germline, CDR1 is LNHDA and CDR2 is SQIVND (reference sequence). The CDR3 runs to 13 residues. CDR3 loop: CASSMDFGAEAFF. The CDR3, as DNA: TGTGCCAGTAGTATGGATTTTGGGGCTGAAGCTTTCTTT.

The V gene is TRBV7-6, the J gene TRBJ2-3; no reliable D call. Per the germline V gene, CDR1 is SGHVS and CDR2 is FNYEAQ. The V end was cut by 1 base, the J end by 0 bases, with 11 bases between. The CDR3 loop spans 16 amino acids. CDR3 sequence: CASSLGAISSTDTQYF. For the CDR3, the DNA is TGTGCCAGCAGCTTAGGGGCGATTTCAAGCACAGATACGCAGTATTTT.

V usage is TRBV7-9 and J usage is TRBJ2-2; 14 bases line up with TRBD2. Germline V lookup: CDR1 SEHNR, CDR2 FQNEAQ (reference sequence). This CDR3 is built from 20 residues. Trimming cost V 6 bases and J 4 bases; bases outside gene matches: 16. CDR3 protein: CASRGVGGTSGSWSTGELFF. Written as DNA, the CDR3 is TGTGCCAGCAGAGGCGTCGGAGGGACTAGCGGGAGTTGGAGCACCGGGGAGCTGTTTTTT.

The chain uses TRBV6-2 or TRBV6-3 and TRBJ1-1, with 7 positions matching TRBD1. V was clipped by 0 bases and J by 0 bases; unmatched bases: 10. The CDR3 sequence is 18 residues long. Germline-derived CDR1 and CDR2 are MNHEY and SVGEGT. CDR3 loop: CASSYSFQGDIMNTEAFF. CDR3 in DNA: TGTGCCAGCAGTTACTCGTTCCAGGGGGACATCATGAACACTGAAGCTTTCTTT.

This clonotype was found a few times. V usage is TRBV12-3 or TRBV12-4 and J usage is TRBJ2-2; D might be TRBD1 (6 bases). V lost 5 bases, J lost 6 bases, and 10 bases lay in between. This CDR3 region has 13 residues. As DNA, the CDR3 is TGTGCCAGCAGTACAGGGTTCCCCGGGGAGCTGTTTTTT. Residues: CASSTGFPGELFF.

In this sample, this clonotype turned up many times. The chain combines TRBV27 with TRBJ2-2, with TRBD2 matching over 13 bases. Unmatched junction bases numbered 5, after V lost 5 bases and J lost 8 bases. Per germline, CDR1 MNHEY and CDR2 SMNVEV (reference sequence). This CDR3 has 15 amino acids. The CDR3 reads CASSLGTSGMGELFF. CDR3 in DNA: TGTGCCAGCAGTCTTGGGACTAGCGGGATGGGGGAGCTGTTTTTT.

CDR3 in DNA: TGCAGCGTGGGGGATTATAATGAAAAACTGTTTTTT. Its translation: CSVGDYNEKLFF. The chain uses TRBV29-1 and TRBJ1-4; the D gene is possibly TRBD1 (5 bases). V was pared by 6 bases and J by 4 bases, with 9 bases between. Germline V gene lookup returns CDR1 SQVTM and CDR2 ANQGSEA. This CDR3 is 12 amino acids long.

As for this clonotype: This may stem from a read error, because a much larger clone lies one nucleotide away. The CDR3 ends on some other residue instead of the conserved phenylalanine or tryptophan, so this is likely a read error. V and J are TRBV24-1 and TRBJ1-1; 7 positions agree with TRBD1. Germline V gene lookup returns CDR1 KGHDR and CDR2 SFDVKD. This CDR3 has 11 residues. The ends lost 7 bases at V and 6 bases at J; junction bases unmatched: 1. This CDR3 reads CATRTGAEAFS. Written as DNA, the CDR3 is TGTGCCACCAGAACAGGGGCTGAAGCTTTCTCT.

This clonotype was observed many times. This sequence joins TRBV6-5 and TRBJ1-1, with 9 bases fitting TRBD1. Germline values: CDR1 MNHEY, CDR2 SVGAGI. V trimming: 2 bases; J trimming: 6 bases; junction bases outside the gene matches: 7. This CDR3 is 15 amino acids long. The CDR3 spells CASSYRAQGASEAFF. DNA for the CDR3: TGTGCCAGCAGTTACCGGGCACAGGGGGCGTCTGAAGCTTTCTTT.

The genes are TRBV7-9 and TRBJ1-6, with unresolved D. Trimming removed 4 bases from V and 9 bases from J, with 13 bases in between. The CDR3 contains 14 residues. Germline V gene data show CDR1 as SEHNR and CDR2 as FQNEAQ (reference sequence). In DNA form, the CDR3 reads TGTGCCAGCAGCTATGCGGTCGAAGGTTCACCCCTCCACTTT. Amino acids: CASSYAVEGSPLHF. The variable domain in full, with the rest retrieved from reference TRBV7-9 and TRBJ1-6, is DTGVSQNPRHKITKRGQNVTFRCDPISEHNRLYWYRQTLGQGPEFLTYFQNEAQLEKSRLLSDRFSAERPKGSFSTLEIQRTEQGDSAMYLCASSYAVEGSPLHFGNGTRLTVT.

This clonotype appeared many times. This chain uses TRBV28 with TRBJ2-2; TRBD1 matches 9 bases. The CDR3 spans 14 residues. V gave up 5 bases and J gave up 6 bases; unmatched junction bases: 4. CDR1 is MDHEN, CDR2 SYDVKM, per germline. The CDR3 loop reads CASSPRTGAGELFF. The CDR3 DNA sequence: TGTGCCAGCAGTCCCCGGACAGGGGCCGGGGAGCTGTTTTTT.